This T cell receptor (beta chain) was sequenced in a study of T cell responses to AZD1222 COVID-19 vaccine. This table comes from immunoSEQ multiplex PCR, and its TCRdb copy is limited to in-frame clones, with some not included. The repertoire consists of about 99,000 clones, with just over 90% occurring once and the leading ten covering 9.5% to 15%. Findings and caveats of the study: At baseline, seropositivity was found in only a handful of AZD1222 recipients.

The germline gives CDR1 MRHNA, CDR2 SNTAGT. The CDR3 runs to 15 residues. Trimming took off 6 bases at V and 2 bases at J, with 14 bases between the two ends. This clone turned up a few times. Its antigen is undetermined. The rearrangement joins TRBV6-4 to TRBJ1-5, with D possibly matching TRBD1 (5 bases). Here the sequenced sample was peripheral blood, taken on day 0 of AZD1222 vaccination. The receptor's source is an adult in good health. The CDR3 reads CASSPVGGGNQPQHF. The CDR3 nucleotides are TGTGCCAGCAGCCCGGTTGGGGGGGGCAATCAGCCCCAGCATTTT.